The 5 T cell receptor beta chains presented below share a single source sample, sequenced in a study of blood T cells in healthy people across ages. Primed by a sample-barcoded 5' primer and a J-beta primer mix, a second PCR proceeded for roughly 7 to 11 cycles. Via MiXCR, TCRdb re-called the 5' RACE reads, giving one row per CDR3 protein. The sample lists 650,000 to 900,000 distinct CDR3 sequences; around 68% were seen once. The source material was blood. Receptor source: a man aged 30 to 45 in good health.

The chain links TRBV18 to TRBJ2-4; perhaps TRBD2 as D (6 bases). Near its end, the DNA agrees better with TRBJ2-7, so the J call may be wrong. The V gene's germline CDR1 is KGHSH and CDR2 LQKENI. The CDR3 spans 13 residues. DNA of the CDR3: TGTGCCAGTTCGACCGCGGGGAACTACGAGCAGTACTTC. Its translation: CASSTAGNYEQYF.

The CDR3 is CASSVAGFQETQYF. DNA of the CDR3: TGTGCCAGCAGCGTAGCTGGCTTCCAAGAGACCCAGTACTTC. The gene calls are TRBV9 and TRBJ2-5; the D is unclear. Looked up from germline, CDR1 is SGDLS and CDR2 is YYNGEE. This CDR3 is built from 14 residues. Trimming left V 0 bases short and J 1 base short, with 7 bases between. The whole variable domain, remainder taken from reference TRBV9 and TRBJ2-5, is DSGVTQTPKHLITATGQRVTLRCSPRSGDLSVYWYQQSLDQGLQFLIQYYNGEERAKGNILERFSAQQFPDLHSELNLSSLELGDSALYFCASSVAGFQETQYFGPGTRLLVL.

This clonotype has just a few counts. The chain recombines TRBV12-3 or TRBV12-4 with TRBJ2-1; 9 bases are a match to TRBD2. V was clipped by 6 bases and J by 9 bases; unmatched bases: 9. The CDR3 covers 14 residues. CDR3 in DNA: TGTGCCAGCAGAGAAGCGGGGGGTAGGGGTGAGCAGTTCTTC. Encoded protein: CASREAGGRGEQFF.

Only a few counts were recorded for this clonotype. This chain uses TRBV12-3 or TRBV12-4 with TRBJ1-1, with D unresolved. The CDR3 has 15 amino acids. V lost 1 base, J lost 0 bases, and 9 bases lay in between. CDR3 nucleotides: TGTGCCAGCAGTTTAGGTGGGGAATTGAACACTGAAGCTTTCTTT. This encodes CASSLGGELNTEAFF.

The genes are TRBV2 and TRBJ2-5, with TRBD2 identical over 10 bases. The length of the CDR3 is 17 residues. J gave up 2 bases and V 3 bases, and 9 bases lay outside the gene matches. Germline V gives CDR1 SNHLY, CDR2 FYNNEI. The CDR3 region has the DNA TGTGCCAGCAGTGATATCGAGCGGGGGGGCGGACAAGAGACCCAGTACTTC. It is translated as CASSDIERGGGQETQYF.